Below, 22 T cell receptor beta chains from the same sample are listed, as sequenced in a study of lung T cells in sarcoidosis with Löfgren's syndrome (TCRdb year 2017). TCRdb shows the sequencer as Illumina MiSeq. TCRdb ran its own pipeline on the public reads, namely fastp trimming at Q25 and MiXCR clone calling, and kept in-frame beta chains. CDR3 protein sequences are deduplicated, and each keeps its most common genes and DNA. A total of 6,500 to 9,500 distinct CDR3 sequences appear in this sample, around 21% of them only once. Jointly, the top ten make up about 22% of the sample. The source material was CD4+ T cells from bronchoalveolar lavage fluid. The receptor source for this set is a human donor with sarcoidosis (Löfgren's syndrome or another form), or a control subject (not recorded which).

This clonotype qualifies as medium-sized. V is TRBV3-1 and J is TRBJ1-1; D uncertain. V lost 4 bases, J lost 1 base, and 7 bases lay in between. The CDR3 extends over 13 amino acids. From germline, CDR1 is LGHDT and CDR2 YNNKEL (reference sequence). CDR3 coding DNA: TGTGCCAGCAGCCTGGCGGCGAACACTGAAGCTTTCTTT. Amino acid sequence: CASSLAANTEAFF. Looking up the rest from reference TRBV3-1 and TRBJ1-1 gives the full variable domain: DTAVSQTPKYLVTQMGNDKSIKCEQNLGHDTMYWYKQDSKKFLKIMFSYNNKELIINETVPNRFSPKSPDKAHLNLHINSLELGDSAVYFCASSLAANTEAFFGQGTRLTVV.

This clonotype rates as medium-sized. The CDR3, as DNA: TGTGCCAGCAGCTCTCAGGGGGCTGGAAACACCATATATTTT. Translated: CASSSQGAGNTIYF. The genes are TRBV6-1 and TRBJ1-3, with TRBD1 matching over 7 bases. The CDR3 has 14 residues. Germline trimming cut 6 bases from V and 2 bases from J; bases unmatched to any gene: 4. Germline lookup yields CDR1 MNHNS and CDR2 SASEGT.

This clonotype was found many times. The chain employs TRBV2 and TRBJ2-3; no reliable D call. This CDR3 has 13 amino acids. Germline loops: CDR1 SNHLY, CDR2 FYNNEI. V was trimmed by 2 bases and J by 10 bases, leaving 13 bases between them. The CDR3 DNA reads TGTGCCAGCAGTGAATTGCACCTATTAGCGCAGTATTTT. As protein: CASSELHLLAQYF.

This clonotype has ten or more counts. J is TRBJ1-2 and V is TRBV6-1, with D maybe TRBD1 (5 bases). Trimming shortened V by 5 bases and J by 4 bases, and 14 bases separated the two germline ends. Germline CDR1 is MNHNS and CDR2 is SASEGT. The CDR3 is made up of 14 amino acids. Here the CDR3 reads CASSLLAGTYGYTF. In nucleotides, the CDR3 is TGTGCCAGCAGTTTGTTGGCAGGGACCTATGGCTACACCTTC.

Notes on this clonotype: One end of the junction does not line up with germline, which may come from a read error. V and J are TRBV7-6 and TRBJ2-5, with 8 bases fitting TRBD2. Germline V gene data show CDR1 as SGHVS and CDR2 as FNYEAQ. The CDR3 extends over 15 amino acids. CDR3 protein: CASSQGLVTQETQYF. The CDR3 DNA is TGTGCTAGCAGCCAGGGACTAGTGACCCAAGAGACCCAGTACTTC.

This clonotype was detected ten times or more. This chain uses TRBV28 with TRBJ1-4; TRBD1 matches 8 bases. The V gene's germline CDR1 is MDHEN and CDR2 SYDVKM. Germline trimming cut 4 bases from V and 7 bases from J; bases unmatched to any gene: 5. CDR3 length: 14 residues. CDR3 bases: TGTGCCAGCAGTTACACAGGGGGGAGTGAAAAACTGTTTTTT. Translation: CASSYTGGSEKLFF. The full variable domain, completed using reference TRBV28 and TRBJ1-4, is DVKVTQSSRYLVKRTGEKVFLECVQDMDHENMFWYRQDPGLGLRLIYFSYDVKMKEKGDIPEGYSVSREKKERFSLILESASTNQTSMYLCASSYTGGSEKLFFGSGTQLSVL.

This clonotype was detected ten times or more. The chain employs TRBV6-6 and TRBJ1-5; the D is unclear. There are 14 residues in the CDR3. Germline values: CDR1 MNHNY, CDR2 SVGAGI (reference sequence). V lost 3 bases and J 1 base, leaving 7 bases between the germline ends. CDR3 region: CASSYSRSNQPQHF. The CDR3 region has the DNA TGTGCCAGCAGTTATTCGCGGAGCAATCAGCCCCAGCATTTT.

CDR3 residues: CASSLFQGGRDEQFF. The CDR3 bases are TGTGCCAGCAGCTTATTCCAGGGGGGACGGGATGAGCAGTTCTTC. The rearrangement links TRBV7-9 to TRBJ2-1; D perhaps matches TRBD1 (7 bases). The V and J ends lost 2 bases and 8 bases respectively, with 16 bases between them. This CDR3 region has 15 residues. From germline, CDR1 is SEHNR and CDR2 FQNEAQ (reference sequence).

The V gene is TRBV10-1, the J gene TRBJ1-5; 10 bases are a match to TRBD1. This CDR3 is built from 17 residues. Looked up from germline, CDR1 is WNHNN and CDR2 is SYGVQD (reference sequence). Trimming took 8 bases from V and 6 from J; bases not matched to a gene: 16. CDR3 residues: CASSDRDRGYGGQPQHF. The CDR3 DNA reads as TGCGCCAGCTCCGACCGGGACAGGGGTTACGGGGGTCAGCCCCAGCATTTT.

About this clonotype: With a much larger clone just one base away, this may be a read error. V and J are TRBV19 and TRBJ1-5, with D possibly TRBD1 on 6 matching bases. The CDR3 is made up of 14 amino acids. Germline CDR1 is LNHDA and CDR2 is SQIVND (reference sequence). The CDR3 sequence: CASNRAGNIQPQRF. CDR3 DNA: TGTGCCAGTAACAGGGCGGGCAATATTCAGCCCCAGCGTTTT.

This clonotype has at least ten counts. CDR3 protein: CSARGPNREAFF. CDR3 in DNA: TGCAGTGCTAGAGGCCCAAATCGCGAAGCTTTCTTT. V gene TRBV20-1 combines with J gene TRBJ1-1; no clear D gene. Germline V lookup: CDR1 DFQATT, CDR2 SNEGSKA (reference sequence). V lost 1 base and J 8 bases, leaving 11 bases between the germline ends. The CDR3 has 12 residues.

In this sample, this clonotype turned up many times. The gene calls are TRBV5-1 and TRBJ1-2; 9 bases fit TRBD1. In germline, CDR1 is SGHRS, CDR2 YFSETQ. The V segment lost 4 bases and the J segment 11 bases; nucleotides outside the gene matches: 9. The CDR3 loop spans 13 amino acids. The CDR3 DNA follows: TGCGCCAGCAGCAGGGGACAGGGCCTGGGGTACACCTTC. Amino acids: CASSRGQGLGYTF.

This clonotype was seen repeatedly, ten times or more. V and J are TRBV10-2 and TRBJ2-2; TRBD1 might be the D (7 bases). The CDR3 sequence is 14 residues long. The V end was cut by 3 bases, the J end by 4 bases, with 9 bases between. Germline CDR1 reads WSHSY; CDR2 reads SAAADI. DNA of the CDR3: TGCGCCAGCAGTGACCAGGGGGGCACCGGGGAGCTGTTTTTT. It is translated as CASSDQGGTGELFF.

The gene calls are TRBV6-1 and TRBJ1-2; D may be TRBD1 (5 bases). From germline, CDR1 is MNHNS and CDR2 SASEGT. The CDR3 contains 13 residues. V lost 5 bases, J lost 0 bases, and 7 bases lay in between. The CDR3 DNA sequence: TGTGCCAGCAGTTCGGGGGCTAACTATGGCTACACCTTC. This codes for CASSSGANYGYTF.

By its share, this clonotype is medium-sized (0.01 to 0.1%). J is TRBJ1-3 and V is TRBV6-6, with D unresolved. Trimming cost V 2 bases and J 2 bases, with 4 bases left between them. The V gene's germline CDR1 is MNHNY and CDR2 SVGAGI (reference sequence). This CDR3 has 13 residues. The DNA for the CDR3 is TGTGCCAGCAGTTACCGAGCTGGAAACACCATATATTTT. Protein sequence: CASSYRAGNTIYF.

This clonotype counts as medium-sized (0.01 to 0.1%). The gene calls are TRBV7-2 and TRBJ1-5; D is unclear. CDR1 and CDR2 from the germline V gene are SGHTA and FQGNSA. Trimming stripped 1 base from V and 10 bases from J, with 14 bases between. This CDR3 region has 14 residues. The CDR3 sequence is CASSLGTDRSPQHF. CDR3 DNA: TGTGCCAGCAGCTTAGGGACGGATCGGTCACCCCAGCATTTT.

This clonotype was found many times. The chain uses TRBV9 and TRBJ1-5; 7 positions agree with TRBD1. Germline values: CDR1 SGDLS, CDR2 YYNGEE. CDR3 length equals 14 residues. Trimming took 3 bases from V and 7 from J; bases not matched to a gene: 7. The CDR3 DNA reads TGTGCCAGCAGCGGGGGACAGTGGGGACAGCCCCAGCATTTT. This translates into CASSGGQWGQPQHF.

In its sample, this clonotype ranks as medium-sized. The V and J genes are TRBV6-1 and TRBJ1-2; 7 nucleotides align to TRBD1. The V and J ends lost 2 bases and 7 bases, in that order; junction bases with no gene match: 7. The germline gives CDR1 MNHNS, CDR2 SASEGT. This CDR3 has 14 amino acids. The chain's CDR3 is CASSERARGFGYTF. CDR3 nucleotide sequence: TGTGCCAGCAGTGAAAGGGCCAGGGGGTTTGGCTACACCTTC.

The chain uses TRBV5-4 and TRBJ2-5; the D is unclear. There are 13 residues in the CDR3. Germline V CDR1 and CDR2: SGHNT, YYREEE (reference sequence). The ends were cut back, 0 bases at V and 5 bases at J, with 8 bases in the middle. CDR3 sequence reads: CASSLDSLETQYF. The DNA of the CDR3 is TGTGCCAGCAGCTTGGACAGTCTGGAGACCCAGTACTTC.

The table lists this clonotype with many counts. The rearrangement uses TRBV6-2 or TRBV6-3 and TRBJ2-2; D is undetermined. The germline V gene has CDR1 MNHEY and CDR2 SVGEGT. The CDR3 totals 13 residues. V was shortened by 4 bases and J by 3 bases, with 6 bases between the two germline ends. CDR3 region: CASSLDYTGELFF. CDR3 DNA: TGTGCCAGCAGTTTAGATTACACCGGGGAGCTGTTTTTT.

This clonotype was picked up a small number of times. The V call is TRBV7-2, the J call TRBJ2-7, with TRBD1 as a possible D gene (5 bases). Germline V gene sequence: CDR1 SGHTA, CDR2 FQGNSA. The length of the CDR3 is 13 residues. Trimming removed 0 bases from V and 5 bases from J, with 8 bases in between. The CDR3 sequence: CASSLAGANEQYF. The CDR3 coding sequence is TGTGCCAGCAGCTTAGCAGGGGCCAACGAGCAGTACTTC.

V gene TRBV5-4 combines with J gene TRBJ2-2; 8 bases map to TRBD1. This CDR3 region has 18 residues. The germline V gene encodes CDR1 SGHNT and CDR2 YYREEE (reference sequence). Trimming took 4 bases from V and 4 from J; bases not matched to a gene: 15. CDR3 DNA: TGTGCCAGCAGCCCCCTCGGCGGGCAGGGGGCAATCACCGGGGAGCTGTTTTTT. Its translation is CASSPLGGQGAITGELFF.